This T cell receptor (beta chain) was captured in a study of OX40 agonist ivuxolimab in advanced cancers. Overall study context: Ivuxolimab, an agonistic anti-OX40 (CD134) antibody, was given to patients.

Overall study findings and caveats: CD4+ and CD8+ blood T cells expanded clonally by week 6 at 0.1 to 3.0 mg/kg. Among the lowest peripheral clonal expansion occurred in 0.1-3.0 mg/kg partial responders.

Patients had blood sampled at baseline and again on cycle 4 day 1 and cycle 7 day 1. Sequenced by immunoSEQ multiplex PCR; TCRdb stores in-frame clones only, minus some. The top ten clones hold 0.55% to 0.7% of a sample with about 83,000 clones, around 86% of them seen once. As regards this clone: Antigen unknown.

J was trimmed by 1 base and V by 3 bases; bases with no gene match: 2. Germline V lookup: CDR1 SGHNT, CDR2 YYREEE (reference sequence). This CDR3 is built from 17 residues. Sequenced material: CD4+ or CD8+ T cells sorted from blood, taken in a trial of the OX40 agonist ivuxolimab. J is TRBJ2-1 and V is TRBV5-4; 15 nucleotides match TRBD2. The sequence derives from an adult with an advanced solid tumor such as melanoma, head and neck, liver or kidney cancer. The CDR3 loop is CASSSGLAGGSYNEQFF. CDR3 sequence (DNA): TGTGCCAGCAGCTCAGGACTAGCGGGGGGGTCCTACAATGAGCAGTTCTTC.